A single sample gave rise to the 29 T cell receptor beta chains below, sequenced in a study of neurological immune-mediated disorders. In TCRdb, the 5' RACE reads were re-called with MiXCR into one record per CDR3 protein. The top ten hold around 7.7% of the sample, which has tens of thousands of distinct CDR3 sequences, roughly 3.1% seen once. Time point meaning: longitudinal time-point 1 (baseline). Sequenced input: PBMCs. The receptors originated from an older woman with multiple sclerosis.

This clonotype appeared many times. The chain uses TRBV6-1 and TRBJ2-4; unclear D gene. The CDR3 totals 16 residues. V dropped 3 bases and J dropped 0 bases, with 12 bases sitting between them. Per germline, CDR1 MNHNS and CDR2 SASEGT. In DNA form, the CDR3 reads TGTGCCAGCAGTGACCTTCGAGGCGTAGCCAAAAACATTCAGTACTTC. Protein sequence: CASSDLRGVAKNIQYF.

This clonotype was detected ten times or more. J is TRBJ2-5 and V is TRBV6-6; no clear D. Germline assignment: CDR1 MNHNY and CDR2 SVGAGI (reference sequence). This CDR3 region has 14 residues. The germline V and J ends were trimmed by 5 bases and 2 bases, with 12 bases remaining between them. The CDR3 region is CASSNSAQQETQYF. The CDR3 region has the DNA TGTGCCAGCAGTAACAGTGCCCAACAAGAGACCCAGTACTTC.

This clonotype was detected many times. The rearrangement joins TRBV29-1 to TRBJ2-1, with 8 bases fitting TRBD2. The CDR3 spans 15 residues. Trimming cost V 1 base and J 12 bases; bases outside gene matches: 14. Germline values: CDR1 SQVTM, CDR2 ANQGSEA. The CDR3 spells CSVEGASGGLRGQFF. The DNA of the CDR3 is TGCAGCGTTGAAGGTGCGAGCGGGGGTCTCCGGGGGCAGTTCTTC.

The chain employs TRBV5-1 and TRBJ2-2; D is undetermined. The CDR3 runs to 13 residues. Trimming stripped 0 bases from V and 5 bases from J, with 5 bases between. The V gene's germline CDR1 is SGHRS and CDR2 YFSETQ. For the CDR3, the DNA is TGCGCCAGCAGCTTGGAGGCTACCGGGGAGCTGTTTTTT. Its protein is CASSLEATGELFF.

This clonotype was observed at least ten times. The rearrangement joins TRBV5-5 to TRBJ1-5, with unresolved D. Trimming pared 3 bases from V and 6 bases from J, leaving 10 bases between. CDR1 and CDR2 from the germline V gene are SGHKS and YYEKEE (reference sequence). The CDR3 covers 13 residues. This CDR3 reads CASSWDIGQPQHF. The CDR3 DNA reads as TGTGCCAGCAGCTGGGATATCGGTCAGCCCCAGCATTTT.

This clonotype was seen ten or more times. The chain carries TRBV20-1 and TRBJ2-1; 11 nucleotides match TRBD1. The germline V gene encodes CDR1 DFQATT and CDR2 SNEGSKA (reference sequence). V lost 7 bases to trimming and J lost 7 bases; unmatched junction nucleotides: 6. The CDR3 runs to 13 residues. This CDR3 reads CSGPGQGVNEQFF. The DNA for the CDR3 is TGCAGTGGACCGGGACAGGGGGTAAATGAGCAGTTCTTC.

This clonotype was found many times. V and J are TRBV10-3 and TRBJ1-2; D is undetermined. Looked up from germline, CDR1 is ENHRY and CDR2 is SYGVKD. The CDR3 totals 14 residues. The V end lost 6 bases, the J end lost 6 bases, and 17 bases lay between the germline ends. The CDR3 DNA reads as TGTGCCATCAGGACGGAAAGGTCTGGCGATGGCTACACCTTC. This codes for CAIRTERSGDGYTF.

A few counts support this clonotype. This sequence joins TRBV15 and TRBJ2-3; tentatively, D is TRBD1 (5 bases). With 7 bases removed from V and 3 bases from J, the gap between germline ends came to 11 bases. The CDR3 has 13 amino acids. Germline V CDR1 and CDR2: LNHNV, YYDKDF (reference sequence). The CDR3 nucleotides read TGTGCCACCAACTTTGACAGAACAGATACGCAGTATTTT. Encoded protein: CATNFDRTDTQYF.

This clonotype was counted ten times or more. CDR3 loop: CASSVAPGDLPQHF. Here the CDR3 DNA reads TGTGCCAGCAGCGTAGCCCCGGGGGATTTGCCCCAGCATTTT. J is TRBJ1-5 and V is TRBV9; a possible D gene is TRBD1 (5 bases). The V gene's germline CDR1 is SGDLS and CDR2 YYNGEE. V was clipped by 0 bases and J by 9 bases, with 13 bases between them. The CDR3 length is 14 residues.

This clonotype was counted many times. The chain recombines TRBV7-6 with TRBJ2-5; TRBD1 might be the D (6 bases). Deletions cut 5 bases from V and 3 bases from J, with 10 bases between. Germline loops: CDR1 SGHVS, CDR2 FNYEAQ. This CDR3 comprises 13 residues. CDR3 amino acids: CASSPDRKETQYF. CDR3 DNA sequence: TGTGCCAGCAGCCCGGACAGAAAAGAGACCCAGTACTTC.

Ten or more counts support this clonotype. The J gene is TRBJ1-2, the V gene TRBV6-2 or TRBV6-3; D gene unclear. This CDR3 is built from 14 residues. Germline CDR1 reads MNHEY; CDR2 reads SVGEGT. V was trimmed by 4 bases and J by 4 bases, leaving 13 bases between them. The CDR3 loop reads CASSSMRRIYGYTF. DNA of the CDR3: TGTGCCAGCAGTTCGATGCGACGGATCTATGGCTACACCTTC.

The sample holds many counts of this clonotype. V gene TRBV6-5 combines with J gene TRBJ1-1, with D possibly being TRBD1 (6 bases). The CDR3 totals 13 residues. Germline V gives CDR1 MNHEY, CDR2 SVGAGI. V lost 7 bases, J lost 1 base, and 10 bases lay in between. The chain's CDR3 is CASTNRANTEAFF. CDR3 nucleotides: TGTGCCAGCACTAACAGGGCGAACACTGAAGCTTTCTTT.

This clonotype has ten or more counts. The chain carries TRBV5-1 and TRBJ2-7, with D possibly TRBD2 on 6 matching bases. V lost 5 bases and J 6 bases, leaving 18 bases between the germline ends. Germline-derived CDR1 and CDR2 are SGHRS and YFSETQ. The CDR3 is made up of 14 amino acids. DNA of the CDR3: TGCGCCAGCAGTTGGAGGGACCCCATGAGCGAGCAGTACTTC. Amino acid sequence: CASSWRDPMSEQYF.

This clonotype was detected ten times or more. The CDR3 loop reads CASSLVPGVEETQYF. For the CDR3, the DNA is TGCGCCAGCAGCTTGGTTCCAGGGGTGGAAGAGACCCAGTACTTC. The V and J genes are TRBV5-1 and TRBJ2-5, with D perhaps TRBD1 (6 bases). Germline CDR1 is SGHRS and CDR2 is YFSETQ. The CDR3 is 15 amino acids. V shed 0 bases and J shed 3 bases, with 12 bases lying between them.

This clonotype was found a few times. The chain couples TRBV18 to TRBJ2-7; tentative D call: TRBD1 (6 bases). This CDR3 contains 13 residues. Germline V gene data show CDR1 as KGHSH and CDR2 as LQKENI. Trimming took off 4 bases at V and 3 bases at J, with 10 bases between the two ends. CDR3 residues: CASSLRQDYEQYF. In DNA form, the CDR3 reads TGTGCCAGCTCACTGAGACAGGACTACGAGCAGTACTTC.

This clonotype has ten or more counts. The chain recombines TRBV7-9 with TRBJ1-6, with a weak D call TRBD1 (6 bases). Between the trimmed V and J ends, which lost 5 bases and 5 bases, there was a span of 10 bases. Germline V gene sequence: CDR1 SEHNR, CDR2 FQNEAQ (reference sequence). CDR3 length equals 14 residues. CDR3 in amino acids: CASSIQGDNSPLHF. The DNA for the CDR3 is TGTGCCAGCAGCATACAGGGAGATAATTCACCCCTCCACTTT. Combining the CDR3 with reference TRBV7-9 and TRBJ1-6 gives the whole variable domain DTGVSQNPRHKITKRGQNVTFRCDPISEHNRLYWYRQTLGQGPEFLTYFQNEAQLEKSRLLSDRFSAERPKGSFSTLEIQRTEQGDSAMYLCASSIQGDNSPLHFGNGTRLTVT.

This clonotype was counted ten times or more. The CDR3 reads CSATQTTSGQGPPNTQYF. The CDR3 DNA reads as TGCAGTGCTACCCAAACCACCTCGGGACAGGGGCCCCCGAATACGCAGTATTTT. The J gene is TRBJ2-3, the V gene TRBV20-1; TRBD1 matches 10 bases. The CDR3 extends over 18 amino acids. V gave up 4 bases and J gave up 7 bases; unmatched junction bases: 20. Germline CDR1 is DFQATT and CDR2 is SNEGSKA (reference sequence).

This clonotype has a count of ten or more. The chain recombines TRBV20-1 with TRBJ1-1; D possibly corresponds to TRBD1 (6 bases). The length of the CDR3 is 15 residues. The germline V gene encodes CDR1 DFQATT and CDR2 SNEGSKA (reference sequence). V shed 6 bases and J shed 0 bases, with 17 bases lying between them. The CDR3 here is CSARGGLSMNTEAFF. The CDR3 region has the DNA TGCAGTGCAAGGGGGGGGTTGAGTATGAACACTGAAGCTTTCTTT.

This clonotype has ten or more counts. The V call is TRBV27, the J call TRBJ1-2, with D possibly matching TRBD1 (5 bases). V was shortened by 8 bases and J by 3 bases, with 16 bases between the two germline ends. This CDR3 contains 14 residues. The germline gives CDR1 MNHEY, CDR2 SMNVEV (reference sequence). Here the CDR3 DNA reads TGTGCCAGCGGGGCTGGGGGACGGGACTATGGCTACACCTTC. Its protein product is CASGAGGRDYGYTF.

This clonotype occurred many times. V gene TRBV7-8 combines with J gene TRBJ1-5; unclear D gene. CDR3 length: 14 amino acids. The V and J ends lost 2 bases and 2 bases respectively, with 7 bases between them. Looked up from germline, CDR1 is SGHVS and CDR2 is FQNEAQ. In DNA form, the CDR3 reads TGTGCCAGCAGCTTATCGGGTGGCAATCAGCCCCAGCATTTT. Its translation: CASSLSGGNQPQHF.

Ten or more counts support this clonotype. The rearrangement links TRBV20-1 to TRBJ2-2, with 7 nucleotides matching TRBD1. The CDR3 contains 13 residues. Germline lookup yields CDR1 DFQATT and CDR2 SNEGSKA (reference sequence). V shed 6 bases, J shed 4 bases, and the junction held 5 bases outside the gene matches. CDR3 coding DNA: TGCAGTGCAAACAGGGGTGGCACCGGGGAGCTGTTTTTT. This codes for CSANRGGTGELFF.

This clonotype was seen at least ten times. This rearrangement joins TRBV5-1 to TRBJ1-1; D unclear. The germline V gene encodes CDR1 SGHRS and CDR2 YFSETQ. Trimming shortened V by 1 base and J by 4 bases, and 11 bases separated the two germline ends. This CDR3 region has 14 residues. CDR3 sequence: CASSLIGVGTEAFF. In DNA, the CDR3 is TGCGCCAGCAGCTTGATTGGGGTCGGCACTGAAGCTTTCTTT.

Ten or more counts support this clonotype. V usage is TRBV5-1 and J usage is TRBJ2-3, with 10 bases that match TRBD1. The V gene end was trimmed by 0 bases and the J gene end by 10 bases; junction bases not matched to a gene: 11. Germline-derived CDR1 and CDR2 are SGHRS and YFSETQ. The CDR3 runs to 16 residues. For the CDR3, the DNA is TGCGCCAGCAGCTTGGTTGTGACAGGGGGCGCCGAGGCGCAGTATTTT. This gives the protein CASSLVVTGGAEAQYF. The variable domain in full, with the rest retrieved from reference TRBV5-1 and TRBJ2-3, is KAGVTQTPRYLIKTRGQQVTLSCSPISGHRSVSWYQQTPGQGLQFLFEYFSETQRNKGNFPGRFSGRQFSNSRSEMNVSTLELGDSALYLCASSLVVTGGAEAQYFGPGTRLTVL.

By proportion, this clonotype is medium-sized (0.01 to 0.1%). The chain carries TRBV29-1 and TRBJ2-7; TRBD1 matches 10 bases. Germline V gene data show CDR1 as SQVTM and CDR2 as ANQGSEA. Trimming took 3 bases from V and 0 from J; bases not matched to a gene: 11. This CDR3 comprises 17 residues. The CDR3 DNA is TGCAGCGTTGAGCTACTAACCGGACAGGGGGACTCCTACGAGCAGTACTTC. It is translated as CSVELLTGQGDSYEQYF.

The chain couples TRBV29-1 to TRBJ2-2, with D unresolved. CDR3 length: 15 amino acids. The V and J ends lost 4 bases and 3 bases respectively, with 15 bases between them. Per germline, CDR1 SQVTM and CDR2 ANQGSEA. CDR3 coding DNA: TGCAGCGTTGCCCTATTGTGGCCTGACACCGGGGAGCTGTTTTTT. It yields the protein CSVALLWPDTGELFF.

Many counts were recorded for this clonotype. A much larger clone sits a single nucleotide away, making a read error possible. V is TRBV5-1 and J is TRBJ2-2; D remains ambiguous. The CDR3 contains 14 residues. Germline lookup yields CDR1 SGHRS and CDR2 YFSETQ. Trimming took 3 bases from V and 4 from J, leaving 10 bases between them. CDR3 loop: CASSSQKGTGELFF. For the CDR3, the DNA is TGCGCCAGCAGCTCACAGAAGGGCACCGGGGAGCTGTTTTTT.

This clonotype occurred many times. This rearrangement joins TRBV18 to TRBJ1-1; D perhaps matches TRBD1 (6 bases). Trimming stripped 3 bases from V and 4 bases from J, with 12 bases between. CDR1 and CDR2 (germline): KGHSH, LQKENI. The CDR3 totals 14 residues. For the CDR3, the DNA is TGTGCCAGCTCACCCGTGACAGGTAGCACTGAAGCTTTCTTT. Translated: CASSPVTGSTEAFF.

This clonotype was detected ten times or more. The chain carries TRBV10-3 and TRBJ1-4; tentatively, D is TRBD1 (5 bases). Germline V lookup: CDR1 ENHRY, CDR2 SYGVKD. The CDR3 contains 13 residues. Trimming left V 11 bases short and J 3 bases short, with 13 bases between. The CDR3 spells CAPGERANEKLFF. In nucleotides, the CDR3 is TGTGCCCCGGGGGAGAGGGCTAATGAAAAACTGTTTTTT.

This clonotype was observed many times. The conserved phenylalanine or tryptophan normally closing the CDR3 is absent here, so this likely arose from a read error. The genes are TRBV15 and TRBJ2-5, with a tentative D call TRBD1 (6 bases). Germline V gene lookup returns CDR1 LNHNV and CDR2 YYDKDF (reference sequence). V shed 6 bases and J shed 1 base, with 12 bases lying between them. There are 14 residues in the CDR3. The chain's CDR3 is CATRVSDSQETQYC. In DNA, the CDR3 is TGTGCCACCAGAGTGTCGGACAGCCAAGAGACCCAGTACTGC.